The clone carrying this TCR beta chain was found many times. Unmatched junction bases numbered 9, after V lost 6 bases and J lost 4 bases. Germline CDR1 is MDHEN and CDR2 is SYDVKM. The CDR3 is made up of 15 amino acids. Clones were read by immunoSEQ multiplex PCR, and TCRdb kept only the in-frame ones, dropping some. The sample records around 69,000 clones, roughly 90% being singletons. These data come from a study of T cell changes during pregnancy in multiple sclerosis. The specimen was CD8+ T cells from peripheral blood mononuclear cells, collected before pregnancy. This receptor was obtained from a female donor with multiple sclerosis, enrolled in a pregnancy study. The chain joins TRBV28 to TRBJ1-1; the match to TRBD1 covers 9 bases. CDR3 in amino acids: CASRLPTGGSTEAFF. CDR3 DNA sequence: TGTGCCAGCAGACTACCGACAGGGGGTAGCACTGAAGCTTTCTTT.